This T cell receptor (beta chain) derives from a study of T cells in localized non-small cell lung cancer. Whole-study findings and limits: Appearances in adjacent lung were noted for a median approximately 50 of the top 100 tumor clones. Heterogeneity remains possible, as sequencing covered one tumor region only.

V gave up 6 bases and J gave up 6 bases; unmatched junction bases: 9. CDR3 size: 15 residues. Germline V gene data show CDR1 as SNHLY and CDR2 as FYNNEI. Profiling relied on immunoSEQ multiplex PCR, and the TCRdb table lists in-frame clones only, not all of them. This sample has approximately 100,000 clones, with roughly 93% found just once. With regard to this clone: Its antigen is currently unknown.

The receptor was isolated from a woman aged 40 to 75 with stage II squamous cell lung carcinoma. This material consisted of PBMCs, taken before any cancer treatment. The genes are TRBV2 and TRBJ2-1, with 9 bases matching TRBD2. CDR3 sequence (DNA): TGTGCCAGCAGGAGGGTAGCGGGGGCCTCCAATGAGCAGTTCTTC. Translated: CASRRVAGASNEQFF.